Listed below are T cell receptor beta chains from one sample, sequenced in a study of blood T cell repertoires in COVID-19. Clones were read by immunoSEQ multiplex PCR, and TCRdb kept only the in-frame ones, dropping some. The table has 310,000 or so clones, about 89% seen once; the top ten hold around 6%. The material sequenced was peripheral blood. These TCRs come from a man aged 18 to 30 who had recovered from COVID-19. Both conserved end residues are part of each CDR3. D genes are given only for firm matches. Rows may omit the clone size; those that give it use once, few, many or a size class.

j_call clone_size v_call d_call cdr3_nt cdr3_aa
TRBJ2-1 . TRBV7-8 TRBD2 TGTGCCAGCAGCCGCGGGAGAGGGACCAACAATGAGCAGTTCTTC CASSRGRGTNNEQFF
TRBJ2-7 . TRBV12-3/TRBV12-4 . TGTGCCAGCAGTTTAATGCCACTCGAGCAGTACTTC CASSLMPLEQYF
TRBJ1-1 . TRBV2 . TGTGCCAGCAGTGAGGAGCGCACTGAAGCTTTCTTT CASSEERTEAFF
TRBJ1-5 . TRBV11-2 TRBD1 TGTGCCAGCAGCTTAGAAGGGGACAGGCCCCAGCATTTT CASSLEGDRPQHF
TRBJ2-1 once TRBV28 TRBD2 TGTGCCAGCAGTGTTGGACTAGCGGGAAACAATGAGCAGTTCTTC CASSVGLAGNNEQFF
TRBJ2-1 . TRBV6-5 TRBD2 TGTGCCAGCAGTTCGCCGGGACTAACATCCTACAATGAGCAGTTCTTC CASSSPGLTSYNEQFF
TRBJ2-7 . TRBV9 TRBD2 TGTGCCAGCAGCACAAGCGGGGGGCCATCCTACGAGCAGTACTTC CASSTSGGPSYEQYF
TRBJ2-1 . TRBV2 . TGTGCCAGCAGTCCGACAGACAATGAGCAGTTCTTC CASSPTDNEQFF
TRBJ1-5 . TRBV6-2/TRBV6-3 TRBD1 TGTGCCAGCAGTTACGGCCAGGGGGATCAGCCCCAGCATTTT CASSYGQGDQPQHF
TRBJ2-7 few TRBV7-9 . TGTGCCAGCAGCTCACAGGGTAGCGCCTACGAGCAGTACTTC CASSSQGSAYEQYF
TRBJ1-4 . TRBV19 . TGTGCCACCGTCGGACAGCCTGGGGAACTGTTTTTT CATVGQPGELFF
TRBJ1-1 once TRBV30 . TGTGCCTGGAGCCATTTAAAGAGCACTGAAGCTTTCTTT CAWSHLKSTEAFF
TRBJ2-7 . TRBV27 TRBD2 TGTGCCAGCATCGGGGGGGCGGACTACGAGCAGTACTTC CASIGGADYEQYF
TRBJ2-1 . TRBV5-1 TRBD1 TGCGCCAGCCGCTACCGGGACAGGGCTTCCAATGAGCAGTTCTTC CASRYRDRASNEQFF
TRBJ1-2 . TRBV13 . TGTGCCAGCAGCTTAGGCCGCAGGGTAGTCTATGGCTACACCTTC CASSLGRRVVYGYTF
TRBJ2-3 . TRBV7-3 TRBD2 TGTGCCAGCAGCTTAATCGGGCGGGGGGGCACAGATACGCAGTATTTT CASSLIGRGGTDTQYF
TRBJ1-5 . TRBV10-2 . TGCGCCAGCAGTGAGGGAGGGGTCGGGCAGCCCCAGCATTTT CASSEGGVGQPQHF